This TCR beta chain was sequenced in a study of cytomegalovirus exposure and HLA in healthy donors. Findings of the study overall: The study recorded 164 TCR beta chains that were cytomegalovirus-associated.

Repertoires were generated with immunoSEQ multiplex PCR, while TCRdb's copy carries only in-frame clones and drops some. Found here are 130,000 to 150,000 clones, 85% to 90% of them singletons; the top ten hold 2.5% to 4%. Comments on this clone: What it binds is unknown.

The donors were part of the roughly 120-subject validation cohort, which stood apart from the roughly 640-subject first cohort. V was cut by 4 bases and J by 3 bases, with 10 bases left in between. CDR1 and CDR2 from the germline V gene are WSHSY and SAAADI. This CDR3 region has 13 residues. The TCR sequence derives from a woman aged 18-29 years in good health and CMV-seropositive. Sequences were obtained from PBMCs. This rearrangement joins TRBV10-2 to TRBJ2-7; D perhaps matches TRBD2 (5 bases). CDR3 bases: TGCGCCAGCAGTGCGGGATATAACTACGAGCAGTACTTC. Encoded protein: CASSAGYNYEQYF.